These 20 T cell receptor beta chains came from one sample sequenced in a study of cytomegalovirus exposure and HLA in healthy donors. PCR was performed using 60 Vbeta and 13 Jbeta primers. The data were produced by immunoSEQ multiplex PCR, yet TCRdb's version contains in-frame clones alone and is incomplete. Counted here are fewer than 250,000 clones, around 78% occurring once; the ten biggest clones make up 13% to 15%. Source material: PBMCs. Source of these receptors: a woman aged 25 to 39 in good health and CMV-seropositive.

V gene TRBV11-3 combines with J gene TRBJ2-3, with D perhaps TRBD2 (5 bases). The CDR3 runs 14 residues. V lost 3 bases, J lost 13 bases, and 20 bases lay in between. Germline-derived CDR1 and CDR2 are SGHNT and YENEEA. The CDR3 spells CASSLTNNLGTEYF. In DNA form, the CDR3 reads TGTGCCAGCAGCTTGACTAACAATCTCGGCACCGAGTATTTT. The whole variable domain, remainder taken from reference TRBV11-3 and TRBJ2-3, is EAGVVQSPRYKIIEKKQPVAFWCNPISGHNTLYWYLQNLGQGPELLIRYENEEAVDDSQLPKDRFSAERLKGVDSTLKIQPAELGDSAVYLCASSLTNNLGTEYFGPGTRLTVL.

In its sample, this clone was seen a few times. This sequence joins TRBV6-6 and TRBJ2-7; no reliable D call. Germline values: CDR1 MNHNY, CDR2 SVGAGI (reference sequence). V lost 5 bases and J lost 5, with 13 bases in between. The length of the CDR3 is 13 residues. CDR3 residues: CASSHSLSNEQYF. DNA for the CDR3: TGTGCCAGCAGTCATAGTTTGTCGAACGAGCAGTACTTC.

CDR3 bases: TGTGCCAGCAGCTTAGTAACGGATGAGCAGTTCTTC. Its protein product is CASSLVTDEQFF. The chain employs TRBV11-2 and TRBJ2-1, with D hard to call. Looked up from germline, CDR1 is SGHAT and CDR2 is FQNNGV. This CDR3 region has 12 residues. Trimming removed 1 base at V and 8 bases at J, with 6 bases between.

This chain links TRBV6-6 with TRBJ2-1; D is perhaps TRBD1 (6 bases). In germline, CDR1 is MNHNY, CDR2 SVGAGI (reference sequence). The CDR3 extends over 15 amino acids. Between the trimmed V and J ends, which lost 5 bases and 7 bases, there was a span of 18 bases. CDR3 residues: CASSPPGHIENEQFF. In DNA form, the CDR3 reads TGTGCCAGCAGTCCTCCGGGACACATTGAAAATGAGCAGTTCTTC.

Only one count was recorded for this clone. DNA of the CDR3: TGTGCCAGCTACTGCGGGAGGCCATCCTACGAGCAGTACTTC. Protein: CASYCGRPSYEQYF. This rearrangement joins TRBV9 to TRBJ2-7; 8 bases are a match to TRBD2. Germline V lookup: CDR1 SGDLS, CDR2 YYNGEE. The CDR3 extends over 14 amino acids. V was pared by 7 bases and J by 1 base, with 7 bases of the junction left unmatched.

Remarks on this clone: The same CDR3 arises from other DNA sequences in this sample as well. The rearrangement joins TRBV7-3 to TRBJ1-1; maybe TRBD1 (6 bases). CDR3 length: 13 amino acids. The germline V gene has CDR1 SGHTA and CDR2 FQGTGA. V was cut by 4 bases and J by 2 bases, with 8 bases left in between. The DNA of the CDR3 is TGTGCCAGCAGCTCGGACAGAAACACTGAAGCTTTCTTT. Translation gives CASSSDRNTEAFF.

The chain is built from TRBV27 and TRBJ2-7, with a possible D match to TRBD1 (6 bases). The CDR3 sequence is 14 residues long. Germline loops: CDR1 MNHEY, CDR2 SMNVEV (reference sequence). Trimming took 3 bases from V and 4 from J, leaving 13 bases between them. The CDR3, as DNA: TGTGCCAGCAGTTTCTCCGGGACAAATTACGAGCAGTACTTC. It is translated as CASSFSGTNYEQYF.

This chain connects TRBV7-3 to TRBJ2-2, with TRBD1 as a possible D gene (6 bases). Trimming pared 7 bases from V and 4 bases from J, leaving 13 bases between. The CDR3 spans 14 residues. Germline V gene data show CDR1 as SGHTA and CDR2 as FQGTGA. CDR3 coding DNA: TGTGCCAGCACCCGGGACATGTCCACCGGGGAGCTGTTTTTT. Translating gives CASTRDMSTGELFF.

The V call is TRBV28, the J call TRBJ1-2; D perhaps matches TRBD1 (6 bases). Germline V CDR1 and CDR2: MDHEN, SYDVKM. The CDR3 is made up of 14 amino acids. With 6 bases removed from V and 4 bases from J, the gap between germline ends came to 15 bases. The CDR3 sequence is CASRSGVDGYGYTF. The CDR3 DNA is TGTGCCAGCAGATCAGGGGTAGATGGCTATGGCTACACCTTC.

V gene TRBV7-8 combines with J gene TRBJ1-5, with 7 positions matching TRBD1. V lost 4 bases to trimming and J lost 3 bases; unmatched junction nucleotides: 9. CDR3 length: 16 residues. The germline V gene encodes CDR1 SGHVS and CDR2 FQNEAQ. The chain's CDR3 is CASSSLTGTSNQPQHF. The DNA of the CDR3 is TGTGCCAGCAGCTCCTTGACAGGGACGTCCAATCAGCCCCAGCATTTT. The entire variable domain, with the rest obtained from reference TRBV7-8 and TRBJ1-5, is as follows: GAGVSQSPRYKVAKRGQDVALRCDPISGHVSLFWYQQALGQGPEFLTYFQNEAQLDKSGLPSDRFFAERPEGSVSTLKIQRTQQEDSAVYLCASSSLTGTSNQPQHFGDGTRLSIL.

This CDR3 is CASSRDRGKRFF. The CDR3 DNA sequence: TGTGCCAGCAGCCGAGACAGGGGGAAGCGGTTCTTC. The chain carries TRBV7-9 and TRBJ2-1, with 9 bases aligning to TRBD1. V trimming: 5 bases; J trimming: 15 bases; junction bases outside the gene matches: 8. Per germline, CDR1 SEHNR and CDR2 FQNEAQ (reference sequence). The CDR3 totals 12 residues. The full variable domain, completed using reference TRBV7-9 and TRBJ2-1, is DTGVSQNPRHKITKRGQNVTFRCDPISEHNRLYWYRQTLGQGPEFLTYFQNEAQLEKSRLLSDRFSAERPKGSFSTLEIQRTEQGDSAMYLCASSRDRGKRFFGPGTRLTVL.

CDR3 residues: CASSEHSGGNTQYF. CDR3 DNA sequence: TGTGCCAGCAGTGAACATAGCGGGGGAAATACGCAGTATTTT. This chain joins TRBV6-1 and TRBJ2-3; 9 bases align to TRBD2. This CDR3 is built from 14 residues. With 2 bases clipped from V and 7 bases from J, the junction kept 4 bases outside the gene matches. CDR1 is MNHNS, CDR2 SASEGT, per germline.

The V and J genes are TRBV7-2 and TRBJ2-1; 14 positions match TRBD2. V shed 1 base and J 13 bases; nucleotides not matched to a gene: 6. In germline, CDR1 is SGHTA, CDR2 FQGNSA. There are 15 residues in the CDR3. CDR3 DNA: TGTGCCAGCAGCTTAGTCGGGGGACTAGCGGGAGTTCAGTTCTTC. This translates into CASSLVGGLAGVQFF. Drawing the rest from reference TRBV7-2 and TRBJ2-1, the complete variable domain is GAGVSQSPSNKVTEKGKDVELRCDPISGHTALYWYRQSLGQGLEFLIYFQGNSAPDKSGLPSDRFSAERTGGSVSTLTIQRTQQEDSAVYLCASSLVGGLAGVQFFGPGTRLTVL.

V usage is TRBV6-4 and J usage is TRBJ2-1; 15 nucleotides match TRBD2. The CDR3 runs to 15 residues. V lost 6 bases and J lost 10; bases outside the gene matches: 7. Germline V CDR1 and CDR2: MRHNA, SNTAGT. CDR3 residues: CASSWTSGGAGEQFF. CDR3 nucleotide sequence: TGTGCCAGCAGCTGGACTAGCGGGGGGGCAGGGGAGCAGTTCTTC.

This clone occurred once. This chain connects TRBV27 to TRBJ2-1; 8 bases are shared with TRBD2. Germline CDR1 is MNHEY and CDR2 is SMNVEV (reference sequence). The ends lost 8 bases at V and 5 bases at J; junction bases unmatched: 8. The CDR3 is made up of 14 amino acids. The DNA for the CDR3 is TGTGCCAGCCGGGGGGTAGCGGGAAACAATGAGCAGTTCTTC. Translation: CASRGVAGNNEQFF.

The chain links TRBV5-5 to TRBJ1-5, with D possibly matching TRBD1 (5 bases). The ends were cut back, 0 bases at V and 1 base at J, with 8 bases in the middle. CDR3 length: 15 residues. The germline V gene encodes CDR1 SGHKS and CDR2 YYEKEE (reference sequence). CDR3 region: CASSLGGASNQPQHF. In DNA, the CDR3 is TGTGCCAGCAGCTTGGGTGGGGCGAGCAATCAGCCCCAGCATTTT. Combining the CDR3 with reference TRBV5-5 and TRBJ1-5 gives the whole variable domain DAGVTQSPTHLIKTRGQQVTLRCSPISGHKSVSWYQQVLGQGPQFIFQYYEKEERGRGNFPDRFSARQFPNYSSELNVNALLLGDSALYLCASSLGGASNQPQHFGDGTRLSIL.

The V gene is TRBV7-8, the J gene TRBJ1-2; D might be TRBD1 (6 bases). V was shortened by 1 base and J by 4 bases, with 19 bases between the two germline ends. Germline values: CDR1 SGHVS, CDR2 FQNEAQ. The CDR3 is 17 residues long. CDR3: CASSLEVRGYASYGYTF. The DNA for the CDR3 is TGTGCCAGCAGCTTAGAGGTCAGGGGTTATGCCTCCTATGGCTACACCTTC.

On this clone: This may be a read error: a much more frequent sequence differs by one nucleotide. V usage is TRBV5-6 and J usage is TRBJ2-7; TRBD1 aligns across 8 bases. This CDR3 region has 14 residues. The V and J ends lost 2 bases and 3 bases, in that order; junction bases with no gene match: 4. Germline CDR1 and CDR2: SGHDT and YYEEEE. CDR3 sequence reads: CASSFGQGYYEQYF. The CDR3 DNA reads as TGTGCCAGCAGCTTCGGACAGGGCTACTACGAGCAGTACTTC.

J is TRBJ1-3 and V is TRBV7-9, with D unclear. CDR3 length equals 15 residues. Trimming left V 3 bases short and J 5 bases short, with 14 bases between. CDR1 is SEHNR and CDR2 is FQNEAQ in the germline V gene (reference sequence). The CDR3 reads CASSFAGNVRNTIYF. The DNA for the CDR3 is TGTGCCAGCAGCTTCGCGGGGAATGTTAGAAACACCATATATTTT.

The V and J genes are TRBV7-2 and TRBJ2-1; 8 positions agree with TRBD1. Germline V gives CDR1 SGHTA, CDR2 FQGNSA. CDR3 length equals 15 residues. V trimming: 1 base; J trimming: 4 bases; junction bases outside the gene matches: 3. CDR3 residues: CASSLVGQGYNEQFF. The CDR3 nucleotides read TGTGCCAGCAGCTTAGTCGGACAGGGATACAATGAGCAGTTCTTC.